The T cell receptor (beta chain) under discussion was sequenced for a study of T-cell memory formation after mild COVID-19. This clonotype has just a few counts. With V trimmed by 2 bases and J by 2 bases, 4 bases remained unmatched. The CDR3 consists of 16 residues. CDR1 and CDR2 (germline): MGHRA, YSYEKL. Barcoded TCR alpha and TCR beta cDNA libraries with UMIs came from 5'RACE using constant-segment primers. TCRdb processed the 5' RACE reads anew with MiXCR; each CDR3 protein has one entry. The table includes around 300,000 distinct CDR3 sequences, roughly 8% detected once. The V call is TRBV4-1, the J call TRBJ2-2; TRBD1 matches at 8 bases. The sample taken for sequencing was PBMCs or a T cell subset sorted from them (not recorded which). This TCR was sampled from a man aged 18-30 years who had mild COVID-19 (a few samples of this study predate the infection). Cell type and time point are not known. CDR3 residues: CASSQRQGANTGELFF. The CDR3 nucleotides read TGCGCCAGCAGCCAAAGGCAGGGGGCAAACACCGGGGAGCTGTTTTTT.